Listed below are T cell receptor beta chains from one sample, sequenced in a study of a mutant IDH1 vaccine in newly diagnosed glioma. No antigen has been assigned to these receptors. Measured with immunoSEQ multiplex PCR; TCRdb has only the in-frame clones, and not every one. The repertoire holds 35,000 to 50,000 clones, with around 83% as singletons. The input for sequencing was PBMCs, taken from a glioma patient whose treatment included an IDH1 peptide vaccine. The receptors derive from a woman between 45 and 65 years old with glioma. The CDR3 runs from the conserved cysteine through the conserved F or W. The order of the fields is clone size, D gene, V gene, J gene, CDR3 DNA, CDR3 protein. The D gene is left open where the match is weak. For some rows the clone size is stated as once, few or many, or as a class when expanded; others skip it.

>once|TRBD1|TRBV6-4|TRBJ2-6
TGTGCCAGCAGTGATAGAAGACAGGGTGGCTCTGGGGCCAACGTCCTGACTTTC
CASSDRRQGGSGANVLTF
>-|-|TRBV7-9|TRBJ2-1
TGTGCCAGCAGACCAGGACAAATTTACAATGAGCAGTTCTTC
CASRPGQIYNEQFF
>-|-|TRBV19|TRBJ2-3
TGTGCCAGTAGTATGCTTCAACCGGGCAAGACAGATACGCAGTATTTT
CASSMLQPGKTDTQYF
>-|-|TRBV13|TRBJ2-3
TGTGCCAGCAGCTTAACCGGGAATCTCGATACGCAGTATTTT
CASSLTGNLDTQYF
>-|TRBD1|TRBV5-4|TRBJ1-1
TGTGCCAGCAGCTTCAGGGGGCGGGGGACTGAAGCTTTCTTT
CASSFRGRGTEAFF
>-|-|TRBV5-8|TRBJ1-1
TGTGCCAGCAGTAGGGACACTGAAGCTTTCTTT
CASSRDTEAFF
>-|TRBD1|TRBV14|TRBJ1-4
TGTGCCAGCAGCCAAGGACAGGGGGCGGATGAAAAACTGTTTTTT
CASSQGQGADEKLFF
>-|TRBD2|TRBV29-1|TRBJ2-7
TGCAGCGTTGAGTCCGGGGGGGAGGGAGAGCAGTACTTC
CSVESGGEGEQYF
>-|-|TRBV9|TRBJ1-2
TGTGCCAGCAGCCCCCGGGACGCGCCCGGAGGCTACACCTTC
CASSPRDAPGGYTF
>-|TRBD1|TRBV6-1|TRBJ2-3
TGTGCCAGCAGGGTCGATGGGACAGGGACATTGGCGCAGTATTTT
CASRVDGTGTLAQYF
>-|TRBD2|TRBV13|TRBJ2-2
TGTGCCAGCAGCTCCCTGACTAAGCGGGGCTCGAACACCGGGGAGCTGTTTTTT
CASSSLTKRGSNTGELFF
>-|TRBD2|TRBV5-1|TRBJ2-2
TGCGCCAGCAGCTTGCACCCCACAGGACTAGCGGGGGGCCGGGGCACCGGGGAGCTGTTTTTT
CASSLHPTGLAGGRGTGELFF
>-|-|TRBV5-1|TRBJ2-2
TGCGCCAGCAGCCTGACAACTTCGACCGGGGAGCTGTTTTTT
CASSLTTSTGELFF
>-|-|TRBV7-2|TRBJ2-5
TGTGCCAGCGGGGGGGGCCAGGAGACCCAGTACTTC
CASGGGQETQYF
>-|-|TRBV7-9|TRBJ1-2
TGTGCCAGCAGCCCACAGCGGACTGTCTCCTTC
CASSPQRTVSF
>once|TRBD1|TRBV18|TRBJ1-2
TGTGCCAGCTCACCAGGTTTAGGGGGCACGAACTATGGCTACACCTTC
CASSPGLGGTNYGYTF
>once|-|TRBV5-8|TRBJ1-1
TGTGCCAGCAGCTTGTTCGGGAGGGCGGCCACTGAAGCTTTCTTT
CASSLFGRAATEAFF
>-|-|TRBV27|TRBJ2-1
TGTGCCAGCAGTTTACCCGGGTACAATGAGCAGTTCTTC
CASSLPGYNEQFF
>-|-|TRBV7-9|TRBJ1-5
TGTGCCAGCAGCGAAACTCCTGCAGGGAAAGTTAGCAATCAGCCCCAGCATTTT
CASSETPAGKVSNQPQHF
>-|TRBD1|TRBV9|TRBJ2-2
TGTGCCAGCAGCGCCCGGGACAGGGATGTTCCCGGGGAGCTGTTTTTT
CASSARDRDVPGELFF
>-|-|TRBV30|TRBJ1-3
TGTGCCTGGACCTTATTATCGGGCTTTAACTCTGGAAACACCATATATTTT
CAWTLLSGFNSGNTIYF
>-|TRBD1|TRBV5-4|TRBJ1-6
TGTGCCAGCAGCGTGGGACAGGCCTTTAATTCACCCCTCCACTTT
CASSVGQAFNSPLHF
>-|-|TRBV2|TRBJ2-6
TGTGCCAGCAGGGGAACCAACGTCCTGACTTTC
CASRGTNVLTF
>-|-|TRBV5-1|TRBJ2-1
TGCGCCAGCAGCTTGGCCACCGGCAGAGGTCCTTACAATGAGCAGTTCTTC
CASSLATGRGPYNEQFF
>-|-|TRBV5-1|TRBJ2-1
TGCGCCAGCAGCTTCGGAGAAGAGCAGTTCTTC
CASSFGEEQFF
>-|-|TRBV25-1|TRBJ1-2
TGTGCCAGCAGTGAAGGGAATTACTATGGCTACACCTTC
CASSEGNYYGYTF
>few|-|TRBV27|TRBJ1-2
TGTGCCAGCAGTTTATCGTTAGGGGTGGGCGGCTACACCTTC
CASSLSLGVGGYTF
>-|-|TRBV5-1|TRBJ2-5
TGCGCCAGCAGCTTGGAATGGGTAGTCGGAGAGACCCAGTACTTC
CASSLEWVVGETQYF
>few|TRBD1|TRBV5-1|TRBJ1-1
TGCGCCAGCAGCGCCTCTCTGGGACAGGGAAGGACTGAAGCTTTCTTT
CASSASLGQGRTEAFF
>-|TRBD1|TRBV6-6|TRBJ1-2
TGTGCCAGCAGTTCAACCGGGACAGGGGGTAATGGCTACACCTTC
CASSSTGTGGNGYTF
>-|TRBD1|TRBV6-4|TRBJ2-2
TGTGCCAGCAGTGACTGGACAGGGGGCCACACCGGGGAGCTGTTTTTT
CASSDWTGGHTGELFF
>-|-|TRBV2|TRBJ2-5
TGTGCCAGCAGTGAAGTGGGGGGTGGGCGAGAGACCCAGTACTTC
CASSEVGGGRETQYF
>-|TRBD1|TRBV7-8|TRBJ1-2
TGTGCCAGCAGCGAGACAGGGGATGGCTACACCTTC
CASSETGDGYTF
>once|-|TRBV14|TRBJ1-1
TGTGCCAGCAGCCAAGCGGTGGAAGCTGAAGCTTTCTTT
CASSQAVEAEAFF
>-|TRBD1|TRBV2|TRBJ2-7
TGTGCCAGCAGTGAGGGACAGGGGCGCGAGCAGTACTTC
CASSEGQGREQYF
>-|-|TRBV25-1|TRBJ2-7
TGTGCCAGCAGTGAATTACAGGCTGCGTACTTC
CASSELQAAYF
>-|-|TRBV19|TRBJ1-1
TGTGCCAGTAGTACCGGGGACACTGAAGCTTTCTTT
CASSTGDTEAFF
>-|TRBD1|TRBV7-2|TRBJ1-6
TGTGCCAGCAGCTTAGCGACAGGGACAGGATCACCCCTCCACTTT
CASSLATGTGSPLHF
>-|-|TRBV19|TRBJ2-2
TGTGCCAGTAGTATCGGGACATTGAACACCGGGGAGCTGTTTTTT
CASSIGTLNTGELFF
>-|TRBD2|TRBV5-1|TRBJ2-5
TGCGCCAGCAGCTTGGCCGGGACTAGCGTCCCAGAGACCCAGTACTTC
CASSLAGTSVPETQYF
>-|-|TRBV29-1|TRBJ1-1
TGCAGCGCACGCGTTTTTGACACTGAAGCTTTCTTT
CSARVFDTEAFF